The rows below give T cell receptor beta chains drawn from one sample of a study of T-cell reconstitution after alpha-beta-depleted transplantation in children. Via MiXCR, TCRdb re-called the PCR reads, giving one row per CDR3 protein. The data contain approximately 590,000 distinct CDR3 sequences, about 10% of them singletons. This specimen was PBMCs from the stem cell graft donor, taken from the stem cell graft. The origin of the receptors is a human donor who donated a stem cell graft to a child with acute myeloid leukemia. Both conserved end residues are part of each CDR3. The D gene is left open where the match is weak. Expanded clones are given a class, and other clones once, few, many or no size at all.

>TRBJ2-6|19|TRBV7-3|NA|NA
TGTGCCAGCAGCTTAAGGGGGGGACAACTTAGCTCTGGGGCCAACGTCCTGACTTTC
CASSLRGGQLSSGANVLTF
>TRBJ2-2|14|TRBV29-1|many|NA
TGCAGCGTTGAGGTTGGCGGATCCACCGGGGAGCTGTTTTTT
CSVEVGGSTGELFF
>TRBJ2-7|15|TRBV20-1|few|NA
TGCAGTGCTAGTCGCCCCGAGGTTGGGATCAACGAGCAGTACTTC
CSASRPEVGINEQYF
>TRBJ2-7|14|TRBV5-6|many|TRBD1
TGTGCCAGCAGCACCCGGACAGGCCCCTACGAGCAGTACTTC
CASSTRTGPYEQYF
>TRBJ1-2|13|TRBV20-1|few|TRBD1
TGCAGTGCTAGGGGGACAGGCGACAAGGGCTACACCTTC
CSARGTGDKGYTF
>TRBJ2-7|14|TRBV28|NA|TRBD1
TGTGCCAGCCGAACAGGGGTCATTCCCTACGAGCAGTACTTC
CASRTGVIPYEQYF
>TRBJ2-5|14|TRBV29-1|few|NA
TGCAGCGTTGAAAACCGACAGGCAGAAGAGACCCAGTACTTC
CSVENRQAEETQYF
>TRBJ2-3|15|TRBV20-1|NA|NA
TGCAGTGCTAGCCAAAGCGGAACTAGCACAGATACGCAGTATTTT
CSASQSGTSTDTQYF
>TRBJ1-5|16|TRBV6-5|NA|NA
TGTGCCAGCAGCCCTCAGTCGCTCCTTAGCAATCAGCCCCAGCATTTT
CASSPQSLLSNQPQHF
>TRBJ1-1|16|TRBV4-2|few|TRBD1
TGTGCCAGCAGCCAAAACGGGCAGGGGGCTAACACTGAAGCTTTCTTT
CASSQNGQGANTEAFF
>TRBJ1-1|14|TRBV29-1|few|NA
TGCAGCGTTGAAGGTCCAGGCCAGAACACTGAAGCTTTCTTT
CSVEGPGQNTEAFF
>TRBJ2-7|12|TRBV27|few|NA
TGTGCCAGAGTAGGCAGTTCCTACGAGCAGTACTTC
CARVGSSYEQYF
>TRBJ2-3|12|TRBV20-1|few|NA
TGCAGTGCTAGGCGGGTAGTCAGGACGCAGTATTTT
CSARRVVRTQYF
>TRBJ1-1|17|TRBV5-1|few|NA
TGCGCCAGCAGCTTGGGTGCTGGGGGAGGGGGGAACACTGAAGCTTTCTTT
CASSLGAGGGGNTEAFF
>TRBJ2-3|16|TRBV28|once|TRBD2
TGTGCCAGCAGCCCAACCGGGACTAGCTGGAGTGGTACGCAGTATTTT
CASSPTGTSWSGTQYF
>TRBJ2-2|15|TRBV7-9|few|NA
TGTGCCAGCAGCTTTTTACGGGAGTACACCGGGGAGCTGTTTTTT
CASSFLREYTGELFF
>TRBJ2-2|18|TRBV12-3/TRBV12-4|NA|TRBD2
TGTGCCAGCAGTTCTAAGGGACTAGCGGGAGGGTACACCGGGGAGCTGTTTTTT
CASSSKGLAGGYTGELFF
>TRBJ2-3|13|TRBV7-2|NA|NA
TGTGCCAGCAGCTTAGGGGACGGAGATACGCAGTATTTT
CASSLGDGDTQYF
>TRBJ1-1|20|TRBV6-2/TRBV6-3|NA|NA
TGTGCCAGCAGTTACTCGACGGTCCGAGGGTTAAGGGGACCCAACACTGAAGCTTTCTTT
CASSYSTVRGLRGPNTEAFF
>TRBJ2-2|16|TRBV5-1|few|TRBD2
TGCGCCAGCAGACTAGCGGGAGGGCCTTGGACCGGGGAGCTGTTTTTT
CASRLAGGPWTGELFF
>TRBJ2-7|12|TRBV12-5|many|NA
TGTGCTAGTGGTTTGGACCCCTACGAGCAGTACTTC
CASGLDPYEQYF
>TRBJ2-2|14|TRBV12-3/TRBV12-4|few|NA
TGTGCCAGCAGTTTCCAAGGGGGACCCGGGGAGCTGTTTTTT
CASSFQGGPGELFF
>TRBJ2-5|15|TRBV7-2|many|NA
TGTGCCAGCAGCCCTCCCAAATTGAGGGAAGAGACCCAGTACTTC
CASSPPKLREETQYF
>TRBJ2-2|12|TRBV5-5|many|NA
TGTGCCAGCAGCTTAGCAACCGGGGAGCTGTTTTTT
CASSLATGELFF
>TRBJ2-1|13|TRBV12-3/TRBV12-4|few|NA
TGTGCCAGCAGCCCACATCTCCCAAATGAGCAGTTCTTC
CASSPHLPNEQFF
>TRBJ1-1|15|TRBV7-8|NA|NA
TGTGCCAGCAGCTCCCCGGTGGGGGAGGACACTGAAGCTTTCTTT
CASSSPVGEDTEAFF
>TRBJ1-6|16|TRBV11-2|many|TRBD1
TGTGCCAGCACCCCCAGTGGGACAGGGGATAATTCACCCCTCCACTTT
CASTPSGTGDNSPLHF
>TRBJ2-5|16|TRBV28|NA|NA
TGTGCCAGCAGTTTAGATATAGCCCCCCTGCAAGAGACCCAGTACTTC
CASSLDIAPLQETQYF
>TRBJ2-7|13|TRBV6-5|few|NA
TGTGCCAGCAGTTACAGGGTTGCCTACGAGCAGTACTTC
CASSYRVAYEQYF
>TRBJ1-3|14|TRBV12-3/TRBV12-4|many|NA
TGTGCCAGCAACATGGGCAACTCTGGAAACACCATATATTTT
CASNMGNSGNTIYF
>TRBJ2-2|14|TRBV14|few|TRBD2
TGTGCCAGCAGCACAACTAGCGCAATCGGGGAGCTGTTTTTT
CASSTTSAIGELFF
>TRBJ2-7|15|TRBV9|few|NA
TGTGCCAGCAGCCCGTATTTCGACAGCAGCTACGAGCAGTACTTC
CASSPYFDSSYEQYF
>TRBJ1-5|13|TRBV29-1|few|NA
TGCAGCGTTGGGACAGCCAGCAATCAGCCCCAGCATTTT
CSVGTASNQPQHF
>TRBJ2-7|15|TRBV30|NA|TRBD1
TGTGCCTGGTTGGCGGAGAGACAGGGGGCCTACGAGCAGTACTTC
CAWLAERQGAYEQYF
>TRBJ2-7|13|TRBV29-1|NA|NA
TGCAGCGTTGGAGGCGGGACCCAGGGGGAGCAGTACTTC
CSVGGGTQGEQYF
>TRBJ1-2|13|TRBV20-1|few|NA
TGCAGTGCTAGGAAAACAGGGTCCCCTGGCTACACCTTC
CSARKTGSPGYTF
>TRBJ2-3|14|TRBV6-2/TRBV6-3|many|TRBD2
TGTGCCAGCAGTCGTAGCGGGAGAACAGATACGCAGTATTTT
CASSRSGRTDTQYF
>TRBJ2-5|14|TRBV24-1|few|NA
TGTGCCACCAGTGGGGGCAGCCCGCAAGAGACCCAGTACTTC
CATSGGSPQETQYF
>TRBJ2-2|13|TRBV7-9|NA|NA
TGTGCCAGCAGCCTAAACCTAGCCGGGGAGCTGTTTTTT
CASSLNLAGELFF
>TRBJ2-5|13|TRBV29-1|NA|TRBD1
TGCAGCTCTGGACAGGGGGCTCAGGGGACCCAGTACTTC
CSSGQGAQGTQYF
>TRBJ1-1|15|TRBV7-9|NA|NA
TGTGCCAGCAGCTTAAGGTCGGGGACGAACACTGAAGCTTTCTTT
CASSLRSGTNTEAFF
>TRBJ1-4|15|TRBV12-3/TRBV12-4|NA|TRBD1
TGTGCCAGCAGCTCCGGGACAGGGGTTAAGGAAAAACTGTTTTTT
CASSSGTGVKEKLFF
>TRBJ2-5|16|TRBV24-1|many|TRBD2
TGTGCCACCAGTGATACCGGACTAGCGGGTCAAGAGACCCAGTACTTC
CATSDTGLAGQETQYF
>TRBJ2-3|15|TRBV5-1|NA|NA
TGCGCCAGCAGCCCGGGGAGCGCCGGCACAGATACGCAGTATTTT
CASSPGSAGTDTQYF
>TRBJ2-7|15|TRBV27|NA|TRBD2
TGTGACAGCAGTTTTAGGGGACTAGCCCTCCCCGAGCAGTACTTC
CDSSFRGLALPEQYF
>TRBJ2-7|13|TRBV18|NA|NA
TGTGCCAGCTCACCAGGACGGACTTACGAGCAGTACTTC
CASSPGRTYEQYF
>TRBJ1-4|15|TRBV25-1|NA|TRBD1
TGTGCCAGCAGTGACCTGGACAGGCCTGATGAAAAACTGTTTTTT
CASSDLDRPDEKLFF
>TRBJ2-4|18|TRBV30|few|TRBD2
TGTGCCTGGAGCGACCTCAGAAGGCAGCGGGATTTCAAAAACATTCAGTACTTC
CAWSDLRRQRDFKNIQYF
>TRBJ2-7|14|TRBV5-8|many|TRBD1
TGTGCCAGCAGCACTGACAGGGCCGCCTACGAGCAGTACTTC
CASSTDRAAYEQYF
>TRBJ2-2|14|TRBV20-1|many|NA
TGCAGTGCCCGTCCCGGGGCGAACACCGGGGAGCTGTTTTTT
CSARPGANTGELFF
>TRBJ2-7|17|TRBV3-1|few|TRBD2
TGTGCCAGCAGTCTGACTAGCGGGAGGTCCTCGGGCCACGAGCAGTACTTC
CASSLTSGRSSGHEQYF
>TRBJ1-2|13|TRBV10-3|NA|TRBD1
TGTGCCATCAGTGGGGACAGGAACTATGGCTACACCTTC
CAISGDRNYGYTF
>TRBJ2-7|14|TRBV20-1|NA|TRBD2
TGCAGTGCTAGAGGGAGACTAGCGGGTGACGAGCAGTACTTC
CSARGRLAGDEQYF
>TRBJ2-1|16|TRBV6-4|many|TRBD2
TGTGCCAGCAGTGACCCGACTAGCGGGAGCCCCAATGAGCAGTTCTTC
CASSDPTSGSPNEQFF